The 12 T cell receptor beta chains below come from one sample, sequenced in a study of graft-versus-host responses after intestinal transplantation. The method was immunoSEQ multiplex PCR; TCRdb's version includes in-frame clones alone and lacks a portion of them. The repertoire includes roughly 90,000 clones, 90% to 95% of them detected once, and 6% sits in the top ten. No antigen has been identified for these receptors. This material consisted of unstimulated CD8+ T cells sorted from spleen or lymph node cells, taken before intestinal transplant. The receptors come from a human donor who received an intestinal transplant.

V and J are TRBV19 and TRBJ2-6; 11 bases align to TRBD1. This CDR3 comprises 17 residues. Germline trimming cut 4 bases from V and 3 bases from J; bases unmatched to any gene: 5. Germline V gene data show CDR1 as LNHDA and CDR2 as SQIVND (reference sequence). CDR3 residues: CASSTGQGAYGANVLTF. The CDR3 DNA follows: TGTGCCAGTAGTACCGGACAGGGGGCGTATGGGGCCAACGTCCTGACTTTC.

The chain is built from TRBV2 and TRBJ2-5; D not resolved. V lost 3 bases to trimming and J lost 5 bases, with 25 bases between them. Germline V lookup: CDR1 SNHLY, CDR2 FYNNEI. The CDR3 is made up of 18 amino acids. CDR3 amino acids: CASSDPQADPKRWETQYF. Written as DNA, the CDR3 is TGTGCCAGCAGTGACCCCCAGGCCGACCCAAAAAGATGGGAGACCCAGTACTTC.

V gene TRBV6-5 combines with J gene TRBJ2-3, with 9 bases matching TRBD2. From germline, CDR1 is MNHEY and CDR2 SVGAGI. J was trimmed by 7 bases and V by 5 bases; bases with no gene match: 10. This CDR3 has 15 amino acids. The CDR3 here is CASSPGGGALYTQYF. In nucleotides, the CDR3 is TGTGCCAGCAGTCCCGGCGGGGGGGCACTGTATACGCAGTATTTT.

The gene calls are TRBV4-1 and TRBJ1-5; D uncertain. V lost 1 base and J lost 2, with 15 bases in between. The CDR3 is 17 residues long. Germline CDR1 is MGHRA and CDR2 is YSYEKL. In DNA, the CDR3 is TGCGCCAGCAGCCAAGTCAGGCACACATGGGGCAATCAGCCCCAGCATTTT. It encodes CASSQVRHTWGNQPQHF.

The chain uses TRBV28 and TRBJ2-1; 7 nucleotides align to TRBD2. Per germline, CDR1 MDHEN and CDR2 SYDVKM. This CDR3 is 14 amino acids long. The V segment lost 3 bases and the J segment 8 bases; nucleotides outside the gene matches: 7. CDR3 DNA: TGTGCCAGCAGTTTGGCGGGAGAATCGGATGAGCAGTTCTTC. This codes for CASSLAGESDEQFF.

The chain carries TRBV10-2 and TRBJ2-3; 8 bases fit TRBD2. Looked up from germline, CDR1 is WSHSY and CDR2 is SAAADI. The V and J ends lost 3 bases and 2 bases, in that order; junction bases with no gene match: 7. The CDR3 runs to 16 residues. The CDR3 region is CASSEWAGGHTDTQYF. CDR3 coding DNA: TGCGCCAGCAGTGAATGGGCGGGAGGCCACACAGATACGCAGTATTTT.

This chain joins TRBV4-1 and TRBJ1-5, with D unclear. The germline V gene encodes CDR1 MGHRA and CDR2 YSYEKL. V dropped 4 bases and J dropped 9 bases, with 16 bases sitting between them. The CDR3 runs to 14 residues. The CDR3 DNA sequence: TGCGCCAGCAGCCGATCCGAGGGATATGGGCCCCAGCATTTT. It encodes CASSRSEGYGPQHF.

A single count supports this clone. The chain has TRBV28 and TRBJ2-5; D is possibly TRBD1 (5 bases). This CDR3 has 14 amino acids. V was shortened by 4 bases and J by 0 bases, with 9 bases between the two germline ends. Per the germline V gene, CDR1 is MDHEN and CDR2 is SYDVKM. This CDR3 is CASSYTGYQETQYF. The CDR3 DNA follows: TGTGCCAGCAGTTACACAGGCTACCAAGAGACCCAGTACTTC.

This sequence joins TRBV28 and TRBJ1-4; 8 bases are shared with TRBD1. V lost 3 bases, J lost 8 bases, and 11 bases stayed unmatched. The CDR3 consists of 16 residues. Germline assignment: CDR1 MDHEN and CDR2 SYDVKM. The CDR3 region has the DNA TGTGCCAGCAGTTTCCCTTCTACAGGGGGTCGGGAAAAACTGTTTTTT. Amino acids: CASSFPSTGGREKLFF.

The genes are TRBV5-4 and TRBJ2-7, with TRBD1 as a possible D gene (5 bases). The ends were cut back, 0 bases at V and 3 bases at J, with 16 bases in the middle. This CDR3 contains 16 residues. The germline V gene has CDR1 SGHNT and CDR2 YYREEE (reference sequence). DNA for the CDR3: TGTGCCAGCAGCTTGGGGCCTCGGCAGGGATACTACGAGCAGTACTTC. Protein sequence: CASSLGPRQGYYEQYF.

V is TRBV15 and J is TRBJ2-4; the D gene could be TRBD1 or TRBD2 (5 bases each). With 4 bases removed from V and 7 bases from J, the gap between germline ends came to 11 bases. The CDR3 consists of 13 residues. Germline CDR1 reads LNHNV; CDR2 reads YYDKDF (reference sequence). CDR3 DNA: TGTGCCACCAGCACCTCAGAGGGGAACATTCAGTACTTC. Protein product: CATSTSEGNIQYF.

The CDR3 coding sequence is TGCGCCAGCAGCCAAACACGACAGCCAGGGGTTGGTGGCTACACCTTC. It is translated as CASSQTRQPGVGGYTF. The chain is built from TRBV4-1 and TRBJ1-2; D possibly corresponds to TRBD1 (6 bases). Germline loops: CDR1 MGHRA, CDR2 YSYEKL. Trimming took off 2 bases at V and 7 bases at J, with 20 bases between the two ends. CDR3 length: 16 amino acids.